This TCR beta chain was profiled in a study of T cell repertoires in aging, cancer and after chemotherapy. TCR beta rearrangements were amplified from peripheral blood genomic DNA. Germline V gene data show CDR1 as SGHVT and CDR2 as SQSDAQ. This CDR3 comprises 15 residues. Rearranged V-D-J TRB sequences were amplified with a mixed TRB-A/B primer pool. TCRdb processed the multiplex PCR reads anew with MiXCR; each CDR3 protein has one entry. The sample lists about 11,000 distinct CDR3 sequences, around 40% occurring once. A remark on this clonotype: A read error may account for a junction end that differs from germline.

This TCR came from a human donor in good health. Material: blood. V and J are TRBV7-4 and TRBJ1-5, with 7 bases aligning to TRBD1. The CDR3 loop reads CVSSLDRDGNQPQHF. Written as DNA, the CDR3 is TGTGTCAGCAGCTTAGACAGGGATGGCAATCAGCCCCAGCATTTT.